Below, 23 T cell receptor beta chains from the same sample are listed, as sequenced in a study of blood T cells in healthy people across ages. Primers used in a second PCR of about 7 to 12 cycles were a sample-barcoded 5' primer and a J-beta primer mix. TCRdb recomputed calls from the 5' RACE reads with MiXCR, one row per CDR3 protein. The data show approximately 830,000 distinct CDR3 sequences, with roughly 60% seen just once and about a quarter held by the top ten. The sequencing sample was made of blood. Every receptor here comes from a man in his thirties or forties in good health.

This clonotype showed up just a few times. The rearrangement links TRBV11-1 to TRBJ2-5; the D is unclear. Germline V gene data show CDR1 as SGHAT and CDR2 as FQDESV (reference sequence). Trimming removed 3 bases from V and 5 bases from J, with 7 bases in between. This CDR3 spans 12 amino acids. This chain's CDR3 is CASSLVWETQYF. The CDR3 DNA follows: TGTGCCAGCAGCTTGGTCTGGGAGACCCAGTACTTC. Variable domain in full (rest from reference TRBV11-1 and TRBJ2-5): EAEVAQSPRYKITEKSQAVAFWCDPISGHATLYWYRQILGQGPELLVQFQDESVVDDSQLPKDRFSAERLKGVDSTLKIQPAELGDSAMYLCASSLVWETQYFGPGTRLLVL.

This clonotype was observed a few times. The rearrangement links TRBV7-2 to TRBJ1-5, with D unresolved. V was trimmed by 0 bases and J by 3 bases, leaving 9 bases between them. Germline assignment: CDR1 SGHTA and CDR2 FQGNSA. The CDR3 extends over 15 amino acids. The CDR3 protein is CASSLAAGSNQPQHF. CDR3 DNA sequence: TGTGCCAGCAGCTTAGCGGCCGGATCCAATCAGCCCCAGCATTTT.

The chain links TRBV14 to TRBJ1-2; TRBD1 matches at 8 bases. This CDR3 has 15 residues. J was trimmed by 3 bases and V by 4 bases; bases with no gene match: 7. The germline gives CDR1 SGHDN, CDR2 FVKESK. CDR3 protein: CASSPRTGPDYGYTF. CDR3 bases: TGTGCCAGCAGCCCGCGGACAGGGCCTGACTATGGCTACACCTTC.

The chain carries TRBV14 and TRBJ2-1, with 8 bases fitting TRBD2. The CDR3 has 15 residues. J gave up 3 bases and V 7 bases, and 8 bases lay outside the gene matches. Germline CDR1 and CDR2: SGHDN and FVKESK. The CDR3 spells CASTQASGHYNEQFF. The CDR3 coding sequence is TGTGCCAGCACCCAGGCTAGCGGGCACTACAATGAGCAGTTCTTC. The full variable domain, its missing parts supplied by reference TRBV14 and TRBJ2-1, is EAGVTQFPSHSVIEKGQTVTLRCDPISGHDNLYWYRRVMGKEIKFLLHFVKESKQDESGMPNNRFLAERTGGTYSTLKVQPAELEDSGVYFCASTQASGHYNEQFFGPGTRLTVL.

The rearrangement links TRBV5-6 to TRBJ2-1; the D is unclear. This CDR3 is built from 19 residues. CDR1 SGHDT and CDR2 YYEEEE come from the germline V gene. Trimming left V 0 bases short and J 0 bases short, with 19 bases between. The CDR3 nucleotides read TGTGCCAGCAGCTTGGGACCGCCGGCGAGTCTAAGCTCCTACAATGAGCAGTTCTTC. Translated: CASSLGPPASLSSYNEQFF.

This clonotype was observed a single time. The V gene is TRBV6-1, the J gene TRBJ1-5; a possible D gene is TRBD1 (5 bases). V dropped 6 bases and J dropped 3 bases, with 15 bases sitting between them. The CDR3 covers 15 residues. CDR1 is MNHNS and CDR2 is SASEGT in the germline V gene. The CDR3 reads CASRQDQINNQPQHF. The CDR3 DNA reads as TGTGCCAGCAGACAGGACCAGATCAACAATCAGCCCCAGCATTTT.

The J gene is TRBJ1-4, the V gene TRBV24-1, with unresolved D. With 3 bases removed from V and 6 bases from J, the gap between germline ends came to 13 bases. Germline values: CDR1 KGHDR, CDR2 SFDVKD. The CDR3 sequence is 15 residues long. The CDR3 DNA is TGTGCCACCAGTGATCCTGGCAGAGGCCATGAAAAACTGTTTTTT. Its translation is CATSDPGRGHEKLFF.

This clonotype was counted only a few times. The CDR3 spells CASSPTGVANYGYTF. In DNA, the CDR3 is TGCGCCAGCAGCCCGACGGGGGTAGCTAACTATGGCTACACCTTC. The rearrangement joins TRBV5-1 to TRBJ1-2, with D possibly being TRBD1 (5 bases). Germline V CDR1 and CDR2: SGHRS, YFSETQ. The CDR3 length is 15 residues. Trimming left V 4 bases short and J 0 bases short, with 13 bases between.

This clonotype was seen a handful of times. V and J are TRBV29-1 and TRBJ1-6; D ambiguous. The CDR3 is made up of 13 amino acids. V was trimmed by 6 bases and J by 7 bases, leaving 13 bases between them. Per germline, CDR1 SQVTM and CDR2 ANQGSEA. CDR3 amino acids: CSVSYSQNSPLHF. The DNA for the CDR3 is TGCAGCGTCAGCTATAGTCAGAATTCACCCCTCCACTTT.

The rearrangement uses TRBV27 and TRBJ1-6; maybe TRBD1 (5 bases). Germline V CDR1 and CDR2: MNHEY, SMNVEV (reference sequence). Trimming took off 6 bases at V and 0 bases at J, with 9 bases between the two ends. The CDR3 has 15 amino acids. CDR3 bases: TGTGCCAGCAGGCAAGGGGACTCCTATAATTCACCCCTCCACTTT. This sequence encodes CASRQGDSYNSPLHF.

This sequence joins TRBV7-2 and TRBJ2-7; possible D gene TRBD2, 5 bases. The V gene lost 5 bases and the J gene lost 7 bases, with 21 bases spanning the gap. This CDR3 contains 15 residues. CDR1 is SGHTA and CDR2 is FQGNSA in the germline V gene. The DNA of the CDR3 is TGTGCCAGCAGCCTCGGGGTGAAGGTTTCAAGAGAGCAGTACTTC. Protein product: CASSLGVKVSREQYF.

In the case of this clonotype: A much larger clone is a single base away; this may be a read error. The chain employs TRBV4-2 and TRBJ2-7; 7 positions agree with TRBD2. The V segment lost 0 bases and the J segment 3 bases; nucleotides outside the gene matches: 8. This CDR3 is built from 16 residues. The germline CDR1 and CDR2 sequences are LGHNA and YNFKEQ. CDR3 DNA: TGTGCCAGCAGCCAAGAGCTAGGCGGGGGAGGCTACGAGCAGTACTTC. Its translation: CASSQELGGGGYEQYF.

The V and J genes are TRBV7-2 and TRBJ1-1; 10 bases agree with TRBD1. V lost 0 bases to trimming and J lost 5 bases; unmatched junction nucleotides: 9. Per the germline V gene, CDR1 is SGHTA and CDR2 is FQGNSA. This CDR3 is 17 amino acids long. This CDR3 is CASSLARQGARLTEAFF. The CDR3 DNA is TGTGCCAGCAGCTTAGCGAGACAGGGGGCGCGATTGACTGAAGCTTTCTTT. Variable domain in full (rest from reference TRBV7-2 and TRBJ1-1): GAGVSQSPSNKVTEKGKDVELRCDPISGHTALYWYRQSLGQGLEFLIYFQGNSAPDKSGLPSDRFSAERTGGSVSTLTIQRTQQEDSAVYLCASSLARQGARLTEAFFGQGTRLTVV.

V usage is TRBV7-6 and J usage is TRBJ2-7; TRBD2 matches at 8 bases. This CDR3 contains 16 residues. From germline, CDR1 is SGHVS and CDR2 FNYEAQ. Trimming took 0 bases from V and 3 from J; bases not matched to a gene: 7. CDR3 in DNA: TGTGCCAGCAGCTTAGCGTACACTAGCGGTAACTACGAGCAGTACTTC. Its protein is CASSLAYTSGNYEQYF. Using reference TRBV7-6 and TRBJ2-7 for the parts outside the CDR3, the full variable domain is GAGVSQSPRYKVTKRGQDVALRCDPISGHVSLYWYRQALGQGPEFLTYFNYEAQQDKSGLPNDRFSAERPEGSISTLTIQRTEQRDSAMYRCASSLAYTSGNYEQYFGPGTRLTVT.

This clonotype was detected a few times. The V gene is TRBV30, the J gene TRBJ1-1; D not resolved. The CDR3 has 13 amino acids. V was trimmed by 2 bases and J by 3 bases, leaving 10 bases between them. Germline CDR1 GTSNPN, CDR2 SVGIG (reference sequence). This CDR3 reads CAWSTAWDTEAFF. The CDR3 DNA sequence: TGTGCCTGGAGTACCGCTTGGGACACTGAAGCTTTCTTT.

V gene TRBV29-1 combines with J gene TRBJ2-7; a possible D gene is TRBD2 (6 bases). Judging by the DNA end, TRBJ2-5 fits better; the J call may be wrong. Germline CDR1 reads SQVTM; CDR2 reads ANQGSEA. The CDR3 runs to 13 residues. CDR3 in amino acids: CSVNRGRRETQYF. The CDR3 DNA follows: TGCAGCGTTAACCGGGGGAGGAGGGAGACCCAGTACTTC.

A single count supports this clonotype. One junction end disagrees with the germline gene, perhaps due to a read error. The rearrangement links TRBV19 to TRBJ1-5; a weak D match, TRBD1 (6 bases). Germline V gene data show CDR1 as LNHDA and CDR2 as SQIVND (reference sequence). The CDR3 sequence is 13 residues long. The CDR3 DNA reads TGTGCCAATAGTCTAGGACAGAATCAGCCCCAGCATTTT. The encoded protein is CANSLGQNQPQHF.

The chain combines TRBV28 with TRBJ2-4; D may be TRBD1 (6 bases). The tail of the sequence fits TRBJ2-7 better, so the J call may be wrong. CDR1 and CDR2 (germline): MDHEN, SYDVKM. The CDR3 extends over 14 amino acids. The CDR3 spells CASSIPGQIHEQYF. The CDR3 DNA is TGTGCCAGCAGTATCCCGGGACAAATCCACGAGCAGTACTTC.

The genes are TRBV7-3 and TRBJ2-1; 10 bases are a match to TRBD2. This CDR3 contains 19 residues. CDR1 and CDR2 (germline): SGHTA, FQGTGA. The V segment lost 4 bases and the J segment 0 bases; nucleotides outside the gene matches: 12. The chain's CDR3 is CASSSASGGYLSSYNEQFF. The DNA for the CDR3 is TGTGCCAGCAGCTCCGCTAGCGGGGGCTACCTTAGCTCCTACAATGAGCAGTTCTTC.

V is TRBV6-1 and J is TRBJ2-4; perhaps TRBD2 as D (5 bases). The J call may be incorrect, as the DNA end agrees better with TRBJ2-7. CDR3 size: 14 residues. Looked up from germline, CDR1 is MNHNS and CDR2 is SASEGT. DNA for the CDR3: TGTGCCACATGGAAGAGGGAACCGGGCTACGAGCAGTACTTC. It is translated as CATWKREPGYEQYF.

The CDR3 DNA reads TGTGCCAGCAGATACAGGGAACACCAAGAGACCCAGTACTTC. As protein: CASRYREHQETQYF. The rearrangement joins TRBV3-1 to TRBJ2-5, with D maybe TRBD1 (6 bases). V was clipped by 6 bases and J by 0 bases, with 11 bases between them. The germline CDR1 and CDR2 sequences are LGHDT and YNNKEL (reference sequence). The CDR3 is 14 amino acids.

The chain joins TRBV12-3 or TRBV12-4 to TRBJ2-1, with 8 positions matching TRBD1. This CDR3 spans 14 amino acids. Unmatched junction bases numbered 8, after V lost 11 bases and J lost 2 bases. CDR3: CAGARGQTYNEQFF. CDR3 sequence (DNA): TGTGCCGGGGCCAGGGGGCAGACCTACAATGAGCAGTTCTTC.

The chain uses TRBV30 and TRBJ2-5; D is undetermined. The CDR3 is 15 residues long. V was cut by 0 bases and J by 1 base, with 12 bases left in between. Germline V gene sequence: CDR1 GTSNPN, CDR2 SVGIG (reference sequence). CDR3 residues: CAWSVAWGSQETQYF. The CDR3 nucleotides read TGTGCCTGGAGTGTTGCGTGGGGATCCCAAGAGACCCAGTACTTC.